This TCR beta chain is from a study of regulatory T cells in long-lasting Graves disease (TCRdb year 2021). In terms of the full investigation: Patients with newly diagnosed Graves' disease had been on antithyroid drugs for under 3 months. This study used TCR sequencing and RNA sequencing of peripheral blood to compare persistent Graves' disease patients against newly diagnosed Graves' disease patients. The study was conducted in China and was registered as a clinical trial. TCR sequencing covered some 13 persistent and approximately 20 newly diagnosed Graves' disease patients, 33 samples in total. The study at large found these results: Peripheral blood alone was examined, since thyroid tissue, which constituted the primary lesion, could not be accessed. Compared with newly diagnosed patients, patients with persistent Graves' disease had lower TCR Shannon entropy and fewer highly expanded clones, which suggests clonal expansion. A larger number of public clonotypes was shared among persistent patients (around 2,700) than among newly diagnosed patients (around 890). Sequencing and analysis were restricted to the TCR beta chain. As a limitation, the authors acknowledged that the small sample size may reduce accuracy.

Libraries were prepared through multiplex PCR. Sequencing instrument: Illumina HiSeq 4000. TCR beta libraries were built with iRepertoire HTBI primers and Arm-PCR amplification of CDR3 regions. PCR products were gel purified before sequencing. Processing in the source paper ran as follows. Gene usage analysis of CDR3 amino acid clonotypes relied on the roughly 58 TRBV and over 13 TRBJ segments identified across samples. Filtered high-quality paired reads were merged into contigs using COPE and FqMerger. Contigs were aligned with BLAST to IMGT TRBV, TRBD and TRBJ reference genes, and CDR3 was defined per IMGT. Any clonotype with a frequency above 0.1% was classified as a highly expanded clone. Shannon entropy was used to measure repertoire diversity, and the Gini coefficient was used to measure V-J evenness. Clonotypes shared by more than one individual were considered public. TCRdb ran its own pipeline on the public reads, namely fastp trimming at Q25 and MiXCR clone calling, and kept in-frame beta chains. Here each entry gathers all rows of one CDR3 protein and keeps the most common genes and DNA. Here the V and J calls rest on TCRdb's processing, not on the authors' analysis. The sample contains around 470,000 distinct CDR3 sequences, about 15% of them found a single time. More than 15% of the sample rests with the top ten.

On this clonotype: This clone's antigen is unknown. A much larger clone sits a single nucleotide away, making a read error possible.

The time point label, as the study defines it: newly diagnosed GD, antithyroid drugs for less than 3 months. For both TCR sequencing and RNA sequencing, RNA was extracted from PBMCs using TRIzol. The diagnosis of Graves' disease followed American Thyroid Association guidelines. Recruitment of patients was carried out at an endocrinology department in Xi'an, China. Each patient gave 8.5 to 9.5 milliliters of peripheral blood, collected in an EDTA anticoagulant tube. PBMCs were isolated by Ficoll Paque Plus density gradient separation without further T cell sorting. RNA quality was checked with an Agilent 2100 Bioanalyzer and agarose gel, and concentration with a NanoDrop 2000. A further study also used this sample, focusing on T cells in Graves' hyperthyroidism and ophthalmopathy. The second paper states: A patient counted as having stable Graves' hyperthyroidism if no progression to ophthalmopathy occurred over 18 months of follow-up. The hyperthyroidism patients were between 18 and 65 years old and newly diagnosed, with a disease duration of less than 2 months. Any patient with an uncontrolled infection, another autoimmune disease, pregnancy or lactation was excluded. Diagnoses relied on clinical symptoms, serum thyroxine and TRAb, thyroid ultrasound and orbital computed tomography. For the first round of RT-PCR on the TCR CDR3, the HTBI primer set was used together with the Qiagen OneStep RT-PCR kit. Most expanded thyroid clonotypes (frequency above 0.001) were also detected in blood, a finding suggesting that blood repertoires may reflect thyroid immune responses. In cross-validation, a model built on a 13 V-J signature told ophthalmopathy apart from stable hyperthyroidism with 87.88% sensitivity and approximately 84% specificity, and in testing the same model reached 80%/75%. During validation, the model predicted progression to ophthalmopathy a median of about 5.9 months ahead of onset, with roughly 65% sensitivity and around 73% specificity. To identify TCR V-J signatures that set the groups apart, the researchers used a discovery cohort of 100 patients, made up of 40 to 45 with Graves' ophthalmopathy and approximately 57 with stable Graves' hyperthyroidism. Prospective prediction of ophthalmopathy was tested in an independent validation cohort of approximately 19 hyperthyroidism patients and some 17 patients who later progressed to ophthalmopathy. For training and testing, the 80 to 100 patients in the discovery cohort were randomly divided in a 7:3 ratio. Thyroid tissue and blood T-cell repertoires from six or seven Graves' hyperthyroidism patients were also compared in the study. Once sampling was done, hyperthyroidism patients were given methimazole at a starting dose of 30 mg daily, whereas ophthalmopathy patients were given high-dose intravenous methylprednisolone. Libraries were constructed in a second round of multiplex PCR, after which size selection and purification were carried out. Paired-end sequencing of the libraries was performed with 100 bp reads on an Illumina HiSeq2000. SOAPnuke was used to process the raw data, throwing out any read that contained adapters or uncalled bases, had a mean Phred below 15, or lacked an exact constant-primer or identifier match. COPE v1.2.5 was used to merge the high-quality paired reads, and each unique nucleotide sequence was defined as a clonotype. MiTCR v1.1 was used to align clonotypes to the IMGT TRBV, TRBD and TRBJ reference segments. The analysis was restricted to V-J combinations with a frequency above 0.0001, which together covered about 99% of the repertoires. The TCS score was defined as the ratio of F50 (clonal expansion) to E x V (chaos), calculated using BLOSUM62-based TCRdist between CDR3 peptides within each V-J. Welch's t-statistics and random forest reduced some 510 V-J features to 13, which were used in a naive Bayes classifier (R e1071). No statistical method was used to set the sample size in advance, and investigators knew the group allocation. According to the paper, TCR Vbeta CDR3 sequencing was carried out on more than 120 peripheral blood samples, which came from some 41 ophthalmopathy, 70 to 80 hyperthyroidism and about 17 progressor patients.

This TCR was recovered from a woman in her forties or fifties with Graves disease. Donor details come from another sample of the same person, matched by shared clones. Source: peripheral blood mononuclear cells (PBMCs), taken at new diagnosis, from a patient treated with antithyroid drugs.

The CDR3 in this case is CATGAGLAYNEQFF. The DNA sequence is TGTGCCACCGGAGCGGGACTAGCGTACAATGAGCAGTTCTTC. This chain joins TRBV19 to TRBJ2-1, with TRBD2 identical over 10 junction bases. Including the terminal cysteine and phenylalanine, the CDR3 comprises 14 residues. CDR3 DNA only is kept here, 42 bases in frame from base 1. V ends up 10 bases short and J 4 bases short, with an unmatched junction base count of 7. CDR1 and CDR2, per the germline V gene (reference sequence), are LNHDA and SQIVND.